These 30 T cell receptor beta chains were all obtained from the same sample, sequenced in a study of T cells after yellow fever vaccination. Each CDR3 protein gets one entry after TCRdb re-called the 5' RACE reads with MiXCR. The table includes about 160,000 distinct CDR3 sequences, around 8.5% detected once. Sequenced here: CD8+ T cells sorted from PBMCs, sampled 45 days after the yellow fever booster vaccination. These receptor sequences come from a young man who received the YFV17D yellow fever vaccine.

The V gene is TRBV10-2, the J gene TRBJ2-6; TRBD2 matches at 7 bases. The germline V gene has CDR1 WSHSY and CDR2 SAAADI. V shed 4 bases, J shed 4 bases, and the junction held 13 bases outside the gene matches. The CDR3 extends over 18 amino acids. CDR3 loop: CASSGGGPVLAGANVLTF. The CDR3 bases are TGCGCCAGCAGTGGCGGGGGACCCGTACTAGCCGGGGCCAACGTCCTGACTTTC.

CDR3 coding DNA: TGTGCCAGCAGCTCGACTAGCGAGAGCCTCTACGAGCAGTACTTC. Translated: CASSSTSESLYEQYF. This sequence joins TRBV7-2 and TRBJ2-7; 8 bases are a match to TRBD2. The CDR3 consists of 15 residues. From germline, CDR1 is SGHTA and CDR2 FQGNSA. V lost 4 bases to trimming and J lost 3 bases; unmatched junction nucleotides: 8.

This sequence joins TRBV4-1 and TRBJ1-1, with D uncertain. From germline, CDR1 is MGHRA and CDR2 YSYEKL. The CDR3 is made up of 13 amino acids. V was clipped by 3 bases and J by 3 bases, with 8 bases between them. The CDR3, as DNA: TGCGCCAGCAGCCACCCAGTGGACACTGAAGCTTTCTTT. Its protein is CASSHPVDTEAFF.

This sequence joins TRBV7-6 and TRBJ1-1; D not certain. Between the trimmed V and J ends, which lost 4 bases and 8 bases, there was a span of 8 bases. Germline V gives CDR1 SGHVS, CDR2 FNYEAQ. This CDR3 spans 11 amino acids. In nucleotides, the CDR3 is TGTGCCAGCAGCTCCCTCTCGGAAGCTTTCTTT. Translating it yields CASSSLSEAFF.

This clonotype was observed a handful of times. The chain links TRBV5-1 to TRBJ1-1, with TRBD1 matching over 7 bases. This CDR3 contains 15 residues. CDR1 is SGHRS and CDR2 is YFSETQ in the germline V gene. After removal of 4 bases from V and 4 bases from J, the junction contained 10 bases not matched to a gene. This chain's CDR3 is CASSLRRQGATEAFF. For the CDR3, the DNA is TGCGCCAGCAGCCTGAGACGACAGGGTGCCACTGAAGCTTTCTTT.

The V and J genes are TRBV20-1 and TRBJ2-1; D gene unclear. The CDR3 sequence is 14 residues long. With 0 bases removed from V and 6 bases from J, the gap between germline ends came to 12 bases. Germline V gene data show CDR1 as DFQATT and CDR2 as SNEGSKA (reference sequence). CDR3 region: CSARDPDTTNEQFF. As DNA, the CDR3 is TGCAGTGCTAGAGACCCTGACACCACCAATGAGCAGTTCTTC.

In its sample, this clonotype was seen once. The chain uses TRBV11-3 and TRBJ1-5, with TRBD1 matching 10 bases. J gave up 5 bases and V 6 bases, and 10 bases lay outside the gene matches. The length of the CDR3 is 16 residues. Germline CDR1 SGHNT, CDR2 YENEEA. CDR3 sequence: CASSRNRTGGHQPQHF. The CDR3, as DNA: TGTGCCAGCAGTCGTAATCGGACAGGGGGGCATCAGCCCCAGCATTTT.

This clonotype was seen more than once but under ten times. The rearrangement joins TRBV6-5 to TRBJ1-1, with 9 bases matching TRBD1. The CDR3 is made up of 15 amino acids. Unmatched junction bases numbered 4, after V lost 5 bases and J lost 0 bases. Per the germline V gene, CDR1 is MNHEY and CDR2 is SVGAGI. The chain's CDR3 is CASSTYRGLNTEAFF. The CDR3 DNA reads as TGTGCCAGCAGTACCTACAGGGGGCTGAACACTGAAGCTTTCTTT.

This chain uses TRBV10-3 with TRBJ1-1; D unclear. Trimming cost V 11 bases and J 0 bases, with 22 bases left between them. Germline V gene data show CDR1 as ENHRY and CDR2 as SYGVKD. CDR3 length: 16 amino acids. CDR3 residues: CASRGRTEIMNTEAFF. CDR3 bases: TGTGCCTCAAGAGGGAGGACGGAAATCATGAACACTGAAGCTTTCTTT.

The table lists this clonotype with a few counts. The chain is built from TRBV6-1 and TRBJ1-2; D might be TRBD1 (5 bases). V lost 2 bases and J lost 8, with 15 bases in between. Germline CDR1 MNHNS, CDR2 SASEGT. The CDR3 runs to 14 residues. This chain's CDR3 is CASSEWGEGSGYTF. The CDR3 nucleotides read TGTGCCAGCAGTGAATGGGGGGAGGGTAGCGGCTACACCTTC.

The chain joins TRBV7-2 to TRBJ1-6, with 7 bases fitting TRBD1. The germline V gene encodes CDR1 SGHTA and CDR2 FQGNSA. The CDR3 length is 13 residues. V lost 5 bases, J lost 11 bases, and 6 bases stayed unmatched. The CDR3 bases are TGTGCCAGCAGCGACGACAGGGTAACACCCCTCCACTTT. Translation: CASSDDRVTPLHF. Full variable domain (rest looked up from reference TRBV7-2 and TRBJ1-6): GAGVSQSPSNKVTEKGKDVELRCDPISGHTALYWYRQSLGQGLEFLIYFQGNSAPDKSGLPSDRFSAERTGGSVSTLTIQRTQQEDSAVYLCASSDDRVTPLHFGNGTRLTVT.

This clonotype has a count of ten or more. The rearrangement uses TRBV7-9 and TRBJ2-7, with a tentative D call TRBD2 (6 bases). The ends were cut back, 3 bases at V and 6 bases at J, with 15 bases in the middle. This CDR3 has 14 amino acids. Looked up from germline, CDR1 is SEHNR and CDR2 is FQNEAQ (reference sequence). DNA for the CDR3: TGTGCCAGCAGCTTGGGGGGAGCTCGGAGCGAGCAGTACGTC. Translated: CASSLGGARSEQYV.

The chain has TRBV7-9 and TRBJ2-2; D unclear. This CDR3 has 16 amino acids. Trimming removed 4 bases from V and 4 bases from J, with 16 bases in between. CDR1 SEHNR and CDR2 FQNEAQ come from the germline V gene (reference sequence). This CDR3 reads CASSSVVGKRTGELFF. As DNA, the CDR3 is TGTGCCAGCAGCTCTGTAGTGGGTAAACGCACCGGGGAGCTGTTTTTT.

This clonotype appeared a few times. The V call is TRBV20-1, the J call TRBJ2-1; D gene uncertain. The V and J ends lost 1 base and 2 bases respectively, with 3 bases between them. The CDR3 runs 12 residues. Germline V gives CDR1 DFQATT, CDR2 SNEGSKA (reference sequence). CDR3 sequence (DNA): TGCAGTGCTAGAGGGACCTACAATGAGCAGTTCTTC. Its protein is CSARGTYNEQFF.

The chain joins TRBV5-1 to TRBJ2-7, with TRBD2 as a possible D gene (6 bases). This CDR3 has 15 amino acids. Germline CDR1 and CDR2: SGHRS and YFSETQ. The V end lost 0 bases, the J end lost 3 bases, and 13 bases lay between the germline ends. CDR3 DNA: TGCGCCAGCAGCTTGGAAGGGAGGCCTAACTACGAGCAGTACGTC. Translation gives CASSLEGRPNYEQYV.

The V gene is TRBV12-3 or TRBV12-4, the J gene TRBJ2-5; 12 bases map to TRBD2. V was clipped by 8 bases and J by 7 bases; unmatched bases: 17. The CDR3 consists of 17 residues. The chain's CDR3 is CASFPSGLAGGPGTQYF. CDR3 coding DNA: TGTGCCAGCTTTCCGAGTGGGCTAGCGGGGGGGCCTGGGACCCAGTACTTC.

This clonotype was observed a handful of times. This chain connects TRBV5-4 to TRBJ2-5; D may be TRBD1 (6 bases). The V and J ends lost 4 bases and 10 bases respectively, with 23 bases between them. This CDR3 spans 15 amino acids. CDR1 SGHNT and CDR2 YYREEE come from the germline V gene (reference sequence). CDR3: CASSPRGSGMEVQYF. The CDR3 bases are TGTGCCAGCAGCCCCAGGGGAAGTGGAATGGAAGTCCAGTACTTC.

The V gene is TRBV9, the J gene TRBJ2-1; possible D gene TRBD2, 5 bases. V lost 0 bases, J lost 5 bases, and 12 bases lay in between. The CDR3 contains 15 residues. The V gene's germline CDR1 is SGDLS and CDR2 YYNGEE. For the CDR3, the DNA is TGTGCCAGCAGCGTAGTGAGGACTGGAAACAATGAGCAGTTCTTC. It encodes CASSVVRTGNNEQFF.

This clonotype was observed many times. The chain couples TRBV6-1 to TRBJ2-7, with a weak D call TRBD2 (6 bases). CDR3 length: 15 amino acids. Per germline, CDR1 MNHNS and CDR2 SASEGT. Deletions cut 1 base from V and 0 bases from J, with 10 bases between. CDR3 in DNA: TGTGCCAGCAGTGAAGGGGACTCGAGCTCCTACGAGCAGTACTTC. Translation: CASSEGDSSSYEQYF.

This chain uses TRBV12-3 or TRBV12-4 with TRBJ2-3; TRBD1 matches at 8 bases. V lost 3 bases to trimming and J lost 4 bases; unmatched junction nucleotides: 3. The CDR3 length is 14 residues. CDR3 sequence: CASSFGQGPDTQYF. As DNA, the CDR3 is TGTGCCAGCAGTTTTGGACAGGGTCCAGATACGCAGTATTTT.

In its sample, this clonotype was seen a few times. DNA of the CDR3: TGTGCCAGCAGCTTGACAGGATATAATGAAAAACTGTTTTTT. This codes for CASSLTGYNEKLFF. V usage is TRBV5-5 and J usage is TRBJ1-4; possible D gene TRBD1, 5 bases. The CDR3 spans 14 residues. V lost 1 base and J 4 bases, leaving 8 bases between the germline ends. CDR1 and CDR2 (germline): SGHKS, YYEKEE (reference sequence).

This rearrangement joins TRBV10-1 to TRBJ1-2; D remains ambiguous. The CDR3 runs to 13 residues. V shed 3 bases and J shed 2 bases, with 7 bases lying between them. Germline CDR1 and CDR2: WNHNN and SYGVQD (reference sequence). CDR3 amino acids: CASSERSNYGYTF. The CDR3 bases are TGCGCCAGCAGTGAAAGGAGCAACTATGGCTACACCTTC.

CDR3 sequence: CASYQGGLRYTF. The CDR3 region has the DNA TGTGCCAGCTACCAAGGGGGTTTGCGCTACACCTTC. The V call is TRBV6-2 or TRBV6-3, the J call TRBJ1-2; TRBD1 might be the D (6 bases). The CDR3 is made up of 12 amino acids. From germline, CDR1 is MNHEY and CDR2 SVGEGT. Trimming stripped 8 bases from V and 9 bases from J, with 16 bases between.

This clonotype was detected many times. The DNA for the CDR3 is TGTGCCAGCAGTTATCTTAGCGGGGGTACAGATACGCAGTATTTT. This gives the protein CASSYLSGGTDTQYF. J is TRBJ2-3 and V is TRBV6-5; 9 nucleotides line up with TRBD2. The CDR3 loop spans 15 amino acids. The germline V gene has CDR1 MNHEY and CDR2 SVGAGI. The V segment lost 3 bases and the J segment 3 bases; nucleotides outside the gene matches: 4.

The gene calls are TRBV20-1 and TRBJ2-5, with D tentatively TRBD2 (5 bases). CDR3 length: 16 amino acids. V lost 0 bases to trimming and J lost 5 bases, with 19 bases between them. Germline CDR1 reads DFQATT; CDR2 reads SNEGSKA (reference sequence). In DNA, the CDR3 is TGCAGTGCTAGAGATCCCCTATCGGGGAAGGTGGAGACCCAGTACTTC. Protein sequence: CSARDPLSGKVETQYF.

This clonotype was seen a few times. The rearrangement joins TRBV7-8 to TRBJ2-1; 9 bases align to TRBD2. The length of the CDR3 is 15 residues. V lost 2 bases and J lost 8; bases outside the gene matches: 7. Germline CDR1 and CDR2: SGHVS and FQNEAQ. The CDR3 coding sequence is TGTGCCAGCAGCTTACAGACTAGCGGTAAACATGAGCAGTTCTTC. This codes for CASSLQTSGKHEQFF.

The table lists this clonotype with a count of one. The chain has TRBV21-1 and TRBJ1-1; TRBD1 reflects the table's D call only, with no check against the DNA. TRBV21-1 corresponds to a pseudogene. This CDR3 comprises 16 residues. The CDR3 nucleotides read TGTGCCAGCAGCAAAGATACAGGGGAGGAGAACACTGAAGCTTTCTTT. It yields the protein CASSKDTGEENTEAFF.

This clonotype appeared a few times. The chain couples TRBV3-1 to TRBJ1-1; tentatively, D is TRBD1 (5 bases). The V end lost 1 base, the J end lost 4 bases, and 13 bases lay between the germline ends. CDR1 and CDR2 from the germline V gene are LGHDT and YNNKEL (reference sequence). The CDR3 has 15 residues. CDR3 DNA sequence: TGTGCCAGCAGCCAAGTCTACCAGGGTAGCACTGAAGCTTTCTTT. This encodes CASSQVYQGSTEAFF.

In this sample, this clonotype turned up many times. The V gene is TRBV29-1, the J gene TRBJ2-7; 7 positions match TRBD1. Germline V CDR1 and CDR2: SQVTM, ANQGSEA. The CDR3 covers 11 residues. J was trimmed by 6 bases and V by 6 bases; bases with no gene match: 5. CDR3 sequence reads: CSVRDRAEQYF. In nucleotides, the CDR3 is TGCAGCGTCCGAGACAGGGCCGAGCAGTACTTC.

This clonotype came up a few times. This chain links TRBV20-1 with TRBJ2-7; 10 nucleotides line up with TRBD2. The CDR3 covers 14 residues. Trimming cost V 3 bases and J 4 bases; bases outside gene matches: 6. Looked up from germline, CDR1 is DFQATT and CDR2 is SNEGSKA (reference sequence). The CDR3 spells CSASSASGGYEQYF. In nucleotides, the CDR3 is TGCAGTGCTAGTTCGGCTAGCGGGGGATACGAGCAGTACTTC.